The 31 T cell receptor beta chains listed next were all sequenced from one sample in a study of blood T cell repertoires in COVID-19. TCRdb's table, derived via immunoSEQ multiplex PCR, lists solely in-frame clones and lacks some. Of 540,000 or so clones in the sample, 85% to 90% were seen once. The sequencing input was peripheral blood. The source is a woman aged 50 to 60 with COVID-19, enrolled during active disease.

This clone has only one observation. The V gene is TRBV7-6, the J gene TRBJ2-7; TRBD1 aligns across 11 bases. Germline V gives CDR1 SGHVS, CDR2 FNYEAQ. J lost 6 bases, V lost 5 bases, and 15 bases had no gene match. This CDR3 is 17 amino acids long. The CDR3 nucleotides are TGTGCCAGCAGCCCGAACCCATCCGGGACAGGGGGAACCGAGCAGTACTTC. Encoded protein: CASSPNPSGTGGTEQYF.

The chain couples TRBV28 to TRBJ1-5; D gene uncertain. There are 15 residues in the CDR3. The germline V gene encodes CDR1 MDHEN and CDR2 SYDVKM. V was clipped by 4 bases and J by 3 bases, with 13 bases between them. CDR3 sequence: CASSSGTFYNQPQHF. The CDR3, as DNA: TGTGCCAGCAGTTCGGGTACTTTTTACAATCAGCCCCAGCATTTT.

The chain has TRBV12-5 and TRBJ2-5; 15 bases fit TRBD2. The V gene's germline CDR1 is LGHNT and CDR2 FRNRAP. Unmatched junction bases numbered 3, after V lost 5 bases and J lost 2 bases. The CDR3 has 16 amino acids. CDR3 nucleotides: TGTGCTAGTGGTCTGGGACTAGCGGGAGGACAAGAGACCCAGTACTTC. It is translated as CASGLGLAGGQETQYF.

This chain joins TRBV21-1 and TRBJ2-7; TRBD1 reflects the table's D call only, with no check against the DNA. TRBV21-1 is a recognized pseudogene. The CDR3 runs 16 residues. The CDR3 DNA reads as TGTGCCAGCGGGGGACCAACCGGGACAGGACTCTACGAGCAGTACTTC. It codes for CASGGPTGTGLYEQYF.

The V call is TRBV6-4, the J call TRBJ1-2, with 7 bases lining up with TRBD1. CDR3 size: 12 residues. Germline CDR1 and CDR2: MRHNA and SNTAGT. V trimming: 6 bases; J trimming: 8 bases; junction bases outside the gene matches: 6. The CDR3 loop reads CASRGSGGGYTF. The DNA of the CDR3 is TGTGCCAGCAGAGGATCAGGGGGGGGCTACACCTTC.

J is TRBJ1-5 and V is TRBV9, with D possibly TRBD1 on 5 matching bases. The CDR3 extends over 13 amino acids. V was clipped by 4 bases and J by 7 bases, with 12 bases between them. The germline V gene has CDR1 SGDLS and CDR2 YYNGEE. CDR3 coding DNA: TGTGCCAGCAGCCCTGGGGCAGCGCAGCCCCAGCATTTT. Its translation is CASSPGAAQPQHF.

V is TRBV30 and J is TRBJ1-2; TRBD1 matches at 9 bases. V lost 0 bases to trimming and J lost 7 bases; unmatched junction nucleotides: 6. Germline V gene sequence: CDR1 GTSNPN, CDR2 SVGIG (reference sequence). The length of the CDR3 is 14 residues. The CDR3 nucleotides read TGTGCCTGGAGTGTACAGGGGGCGCGAAGTGGCTACACCTTC. Translating it yields CAWSVQGARSGYTF.

V gene TRBV7-8 combines with J gene TRBJ2-5; TRBD1 matches 8 bases. Per the germline V gene, CDR1 is SGHVS and CDR2 is FQNEAQ. This CDR3 is built from 15 residues. V lost 4 bases and J lost 5; bases outside the gene matches: 9. CDR3 in DNA: TGTGCCAGCAGCTCCGGACAGGGCGATCAGGAGACCCAGTACTTC. It encodes CASSSGQGDQETQYF.

This chain links TRBV24-1 with TRBJ2-3; 7 nucleotides align to TRBD2. The J segment lost 2 bases and the V segment lost 3 bases, leaving 7 bases of the junction unmatched. This CDR3 has 16 residues. In germline, CDR1 is KGHDR, CDR2 SFDVKD. CDR3 sequence reads: CATSDPLAENTDTQYF. The CDR3 nucleotides read TGTGCCACCAGTGATCCCCTAGCGGAGAACACAGATACGCAGTATTTT.

The rearrangement uses TRBV5-4 and TRBJ2-7; D unclear. CDR3 length: 14 amino acids. The germline V and J ends were trimmed by 4 bases and 0 bases, with 11 bases remaining between them. Looked up from germline, CDR1 is SGHNT and CDR2 is YYREEE (reference sequence). The CDR3 DNA reads TGTGCCAGCAGCAACACTCCTAGCTCCTACGAGCAGTACTTC. The encoded protein is CASSNTPSSYEQYF.

J is TRBJ2-1 and V is TRBV30; 7 nucleotides line up with TRBD2. The germline gives CDR1 GTSNPN, CDR2 SVGIG (reference sequence). This CDR3 has 15 residues. The V segment lost 5 bases and the J segment 6 bases; nucleotides outside the gene matches: 13. CDR3 DNA: TGTGCCTGGCAGCGGGGATTAGACTACCCCAATGAGCAGTTCTTC. Translation: CAWQRGLDYPNEQFF.

V gene TRBV5-1 combines with J gene TRBJ2-1; possible D gene TRBD2, 5 bases. Trimming shortened V by 4 bases and J by 6 bases, and 14 bases separated the two germline ends. Germline-derived CDR1 and CDR2 are SGHRS and YFSETQ. This CDR3 has 14 residues. This CDR3 reads CASSLGSLVNEQFF. The CDR3 DNA sequence: TGCGCCAGCAGCCTGGGATCACTAGTCAATGAGCAGTTCTTC.

This chain links TRBV19 with TRBJ1-1; D gene ambiguous. The V end lost 4 bases, the J end lost 0 bases, and 12 bases lay between the germline ends. The CDR3 is 15 residues long. Germline assignment: CDR1 LNHDA and CDR2 SQIVND (reference sequence). CDR3 DNA sequence: TGTGCCAGTAGTAAGTTAGGAGTGGTGAACACTGAAGCTTTCTTT. Protein: CASSKLGVVNTEAFF.

The J gene is TRBJ1-1, the V gene TRBV2, with D possibly TRBD1 on 5 matching bases. V gave up 7 bases and J gave up 8 bases, with 17 bases separating them. This CDR3 comprises 13 residues. Germline V gene data show CDR1 as SNHLY and CDR2 as FYNNEI. CDR3 protein: CASTGGGRGEAFF. Here the CDR3 DNA reads TGTGCCAGCACCGGTGGGGGGAGGGGAGAAGCTTTCTTT.

The chain carries TRBV12-3 or TRBV12-4 and TRBJ2-7; 7 nucleotides match TRBD2. Germline trimming cut 6 bases from V and 5 bases from J; bases unmatched to any gene: 4. The CDR3 has 12 amino acids. CDR3 residues: CASSPGRDEQYF. DNA of the CDR3: TGTGCCAGCAGCCCAGGGAGGGACGAGCAGTACTTC.

This sequence joins TRBV19 and TRBJ1-2; a weak D match, TRBD1 (5 bases). V shed 5 bases and J shed 8 bases, with 27 bases lying between them. CDR3 length: 17 amino acids. Germline CDR1 LNHDA, CDR2 SQIVND (reference sequence). The CDR3 spells CASSPPPMGQALSGYTF. CDR3 sequence (DNA): TGTGCCAGTAGTCCACCCCCTATGGGGCAGGCCTTGTCCGGCTACACCTTC.

This clone was observed a single time. V is TRBV7-9 and J is TRBJ1-5; tentative D call: TRBD1 (5 bases). This CDR3 region has 13 residues. V gave up 5 bases and J gave up 5 bases, with 10 bases separating them. Germline CDR1 is SEHNR and CDR2 is FQNEAQ (reference sequence). The CDR3 coding sequence is TGTGCCAGCAGCCTGGACACCGATCAGCCCCAGCATTTT. Amino acid sequence: CASSLDTDQPQHF.

The V call is TRBV5-1, the J call TRBJ2-7; D is unresolved. Germline V gene sequence: CDR1 SGHRS, CDR2 YFSETQ. CDR3 size: 13 residues. Trimming took 5 bases from V and 6 from J, leaving 15 bases between them. The CDR3: CASSPDIISEQYF. In DNA form, the CDR3 reads TGCGCCAGCAGTCCCGACATTATCAGCGAGCAGTACTTC.

V and J are TRBV13 and TRBJ2-3, with D maybe TRBD2 (5 bases). CDR3 length: 15 amino acids. Germline V gene data show CDR1 as PRHDT and CDR2 as FYEKMQ (reference sequence). Trimming took 5 bases from V and 4 from J, leaving 16 bases between them. CDR3 residues: CASSLGDSEADTQYF. CDR3 DNA sequence: TGTGCCAGCAGCCTTGGCGATTCGGAGGCAGATACGCAGTATTTT. The variable domain in full, completed from reference TRBV13 and TRBJ2-3, reads AAGVIQSPRHLIKEKRETATLKCYPIPRHDTVYWYQQGPGQDPQFLISFYEKMQSDKGSIPDRFSAQQFSDYHSELNMSSLELGDSALYFCASSLGDSEADTQYFGPGTRLTVL.

The genes are TRBV6-5 and TRBJ1-3; D gene ambiguous. Germline assignment: CDR1 MNHEY and CDR2 SVGAGI. Trimming pared 4 bases from V and 0 bases from J, leaving 10 bases between. The CDR3 extends over 15 amino acids. CDR3 region: CASSLLPVSGNTIYF. For the CDR3, the DNA is TGTGCCAGCAGTTTACTCCCCGTCTCTGGAAACACCATATATTTT.

The genes are TRBV9 and TRBJ2-7; maybe TRBD2 (6 bases). The CDR3 runs to 13 residues. Trimming stripped 2 bases from V and 3 bases from J, with 9 bases between. Germline loops: CDR1 SGDLS, CDR2 YYNGEE. The CDR3 nucleotides read TGTGCCAGCAGCGTTGAGGACTACTACGAGCAGTACTTC. It translates to CASSVEDYYEQYF.

V usage is TRBV4-1 and J usage is TRBJ1-5; D is unclear. CDR3 length equals 15 residues. CDR1 MGHRA and CDR2 YSYEKL come from the germline V gene. V gave up 4 bases and J gave up 0 bases, with 10 bases separating them. CDR3 DNA: TGCGCCAGCAGCCGGATTGGCGGTAGCAATCAGCCCCAGCATTTT. It yields the protein CASSRIGGSNQPQHF.

In its sample, this clone was seen a few times. The rearrangement uses TRBV5-1 and TRBJ2-6; D might be TRBD2 (5 bases). CDR3 length equals 16 residues. The V gene lost 1 base and the J gene lost 2 bases, with 10 bases spanning the gap. Germline CDR1 is SGHRS and CDR2 is YFSETQ. The CDR3 nucleotides are TGCGCCAGCAGCTTGACGTCCGGGGCTGGGGCCAACGTCCTGACTTTC. Translating it yields CASSLTSGAGANVLTF.

The chain has TRBV9 and TRBJ1-1; 7 bases match TRBD1. The CDR3 length is 13 residues. V gave up 4 bases and J gave up 11 bases; unmatched junction bases: 11. Germline CDR1 SGDLS, CDR2 YYNGEE. The CDR3 coding sequence is TGTGCCAGCAGCCCTGGACAGGCAGAAGTGGCTTTCTTT. Translation gives CASSPGQAEVAFF. The whole variable domain, filled in from reference TRBV9 and TRBJ1-1, reads DSGVTQTPKHLITATGQRVTLRCSPRSGDLSVYWYQQSLDQGLQFLIQYYNGEERAKGNILERFSAQQFPDLHSELNLSSLELGDSALYFCASSPGQAEVAFFGQGTRLTVV.

The CDR3 region has the DNA TGTGCCAGCAGCTTAGGGGTTGTCGGGGTAGGCAATCAGCCCCAGCATTTT. Translated, it gives CASSLGVVGVGNQPQHF. The J gene is TRBJ1-5, the V gene TRBV7-9; no clear D. Per the germline V gene, CDR1 is SEHNR and CDR2 is FQNEAQ (reference sequence). CDR3 size: 17 residues. V lost 1 base to trimming and J lost 2 bases, with 15 bases between them.

The gene calls are TRBV3-1 (or the pseudogene TRBV3-2) and TRBJ2-1; the match to TRBD1 covers 8 bases. Trimming took 4 bases from V and 5 from J; bases not matched to a gene: 4. Germline CDR1 reads LGHDT; CDR2 reads YNNKEL (reference sequence). This CDR3 is 14 amino acids long. This CDR3 reads CASSPLTGDNEQFF. The CDR3 nucleotides are TGTGCCAGCAGCCCTCTGACAGGGGACAATGAGCAGTTCTTC.

The V call is TRBV14, the J call TRBJ2-7; D unclear. V gave up 4 bases and J gave up 3 bases, with 4 bases separating them. This CDR3 is 11 amino acids long. The germline gives CDR1 SGHDN, CDR2 FVKESK. Here the CDR3 DNA reads TGTGCCAGCAGCCTCCTCTACGAGCAGTACTTC. It translates to CASSLLYEQYF.

The chain joins TRBV6-2 or TRBV6-3 to TRBJ1-5; the match to TRBD1 covers 8 bases. Germline V gives CDR1 MNHEY, CDR2 SVGEGT. The CDR3 contains 17 residues. V lost 5 bases and J lost 2; bases outside the gene matches: 11. CDR3 sequence reads: CASSHLGNRGGNQPQHF. The CDR3 DNA is TGTGCCAGCAGTCACCTTGGGAACAGGGGGGGCAATCAGCCCCAGCATTTT.

This sequence joins TRBV19 and TRBJ2-1; TRBD1 matches at 7 bases. From germline, CDR1 is LNHDA and CDR2 SQIVND (reference sequence). V lost 4 bases, J lost 1 base, and 10 bases stayed unmatched. The CDR3 is made up of 17 amino acids. CDR3 DNA: TGTGCCAGTAGTACGGCAGGGGGTTTAGGGTCCTACAATGAGCAGTTCTTC. It codes for CASSTAGGLGSYNEQFF.

The V call is TRBV28, the J call TRBJ2-7; TRBD2 matches 11 bases. CDR3 length equals 13 residues. With 4 bases clipped from V and 9 bases from J, the junction kept 5 bases outside the gene matches. The germline V gene encodes CDR1 MDHEN and CDR2 SYDVKM. This CDR3 is CASSSSGGSGQYF. The CDR3 DNA is TGTGCCAGCAGTTCTAGCGGGGGGTCAGGGCAGTACTTC.

The gene calls are TRBV4-1 and TRBJ2-7; D is uncertain. Trimming pared 4 bases from V and 0 bases from J, leaving 10 bases between. The CDR3 contains 14 residues. Germline CDR1 and CDR2: MGHRA and YSYEKL. DNA for the CDR3: TGCGCCAGCAGCCCTTTCCAGGACTCCTACGAGCAGTACTTC. This sequence encodes CASSPFQDSYEQYF.